These T cell receptor beta chains were read from a single sample in a study of cytomegalovirus exposure and HLA in healthy donors. Method: immunoSEQ multiplex PCR; TCRdb's copy keeps in-frame clones and lacks some. The sample has 150,000 to 200,000 clones. Source material: PBMCs. The receptors were sampled from a boy between 10 and 17 years old in good health and CMV-seronegative. The CDR3 runs from the conserved cysteine through the conserved F or W. Fields, in order: V gene, J gene, D gene, CDR3 protein, CDR3 DNA. A D gene is named only where the DNA matches it firmly.

>TRBV6-5|TRBJ2-2|NA
CASSQARTGELFF
TGTGCCAGCAGCCAAGCCCGCACCGGGGAGCTGTTTTTT
>TRBV30|TRBJ1-1|NA
CAWSVGANTEAFF
TGTGCCTGGAGTGTAGGAGCCAACACTGAAGCTTTCTTT
>TRBV4-2|TRBJ1-2|NA
CASSPPRVRENYGYTF
TGTGCCAGCAGCCCACCGAGGGTTCGGGAGAACTATGGCTACACCTTC
>TRBV21-1|TRBJ1-3|NA
CASSIKPGQGPGNTIYF
TGTGCCAGCAGCATAAAACCGGGACAGGGGCCAGGAAACACCATATATTTT
>TRBV19|TRBJ1-5|TRBD1
CASSIWDRGNQPQHF
TGTGCCAGTAGTATTTGGGACAGGGGTAATCAGCCCCAGCATTTT
>TRBV30|TRBJ1-5|NA
CAWSAPGVQLNQPQHF
TGTGCCTGGAGCGCCCCCGGAGTGCAGCTAAATCAGCCCCAGCATTTT
>TRBV28|TRBJ1-6|NA
CASSSLLGGSVSSYNSPLHF
TGTGCCAGCAGTTCGCTCCTTGGAGGATCCGTGAGCTCCTATAATTCACCCCTCCACTTT
>TRBV7-2|TRBJ2-5|TRBD2
CASSNRAGGRVETQYF
TGTGCCAGCAGCAACCGAGCGGGGGGGCGAGTAGAGACCCAGTACTTC
>TRBV4-1|TRBJ2-6|TRBD1
CASSLVGQGVSGANVLTF
TGCGCCAGCAGCCTCGTAGGACAGGGGGTCTCTGGGGCCAACGTCCTGACTTTC
>TRBV15|TRBJ2-6|NA
CATSSRGAYSGANVLTF
TGTGCCACCAGCAGCAGGGGGGCTTACTCTGGGGCCAACGTCCTGACTTTC
>TRBV18|TRBJ1-1|TRBD1
CASSPDRVGTEAFF
TGTGCCAGCTCACCCGACAGGGTTGGCACTGAAGCTTTCTTT
>TRBV5-1|TRBJ2-2|TRBD1
CASSLSLRGMTGGVLVGELFF
TGCGCCAGCAGCTTGTCTCTTCGTGGAATGACAGGGGGAGTATTAGTCGGGGAGCTGTTTTTT
>TRBV7-2|TRBJ2-2|NA
CASSPPGTTTNTGELFF
TGTGCCAGCAGCCCCCCCGGGACAACTACGAACACCGGGGAGCTGTTTTTT
>TRBV11-2|TRBJ1-1|NA
CASSSFFSTEAFF
TGTGCCAGCAGCTCCTTCTTTAGCACTGAAGCTTTCTTT
>TRBV10-3|TRBJ2-7|TRBD2
CAISSGLAGTYEQYF
TGTGCCATCAGTTCAGGACTAGCGGGAACCTACGAGCAGTACTTC
>TRBV5-1|TRBJ2-2|NA
CASSLDQGGGTGELFF
TGCGCCAGCAGCTTGGATCAGGGGGGTGGCACCGGGGAGCTGTTTTTT